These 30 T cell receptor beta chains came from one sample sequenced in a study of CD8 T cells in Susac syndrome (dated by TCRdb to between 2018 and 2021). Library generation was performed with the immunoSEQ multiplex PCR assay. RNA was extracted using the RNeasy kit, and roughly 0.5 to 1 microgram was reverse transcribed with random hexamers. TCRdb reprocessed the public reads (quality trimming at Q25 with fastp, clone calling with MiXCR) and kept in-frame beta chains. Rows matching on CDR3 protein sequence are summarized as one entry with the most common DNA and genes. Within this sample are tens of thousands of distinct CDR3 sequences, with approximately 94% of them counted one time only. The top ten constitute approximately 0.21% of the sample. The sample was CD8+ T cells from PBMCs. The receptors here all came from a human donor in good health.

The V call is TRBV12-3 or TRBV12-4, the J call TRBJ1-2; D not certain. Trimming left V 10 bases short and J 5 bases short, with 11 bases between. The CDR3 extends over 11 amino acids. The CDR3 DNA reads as TGTGCCACTCAGGAATCGTATGGCTACACCTTC. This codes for CATQESYGYTF.

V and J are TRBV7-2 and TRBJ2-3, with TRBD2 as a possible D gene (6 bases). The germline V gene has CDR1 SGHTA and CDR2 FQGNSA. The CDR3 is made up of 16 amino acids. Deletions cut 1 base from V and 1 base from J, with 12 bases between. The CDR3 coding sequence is TGTGCCAGCAGCTTAGACATAACGGGGGGCACAGATACGCAGTATTTT. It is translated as CASSLDITGGTDTQYF.

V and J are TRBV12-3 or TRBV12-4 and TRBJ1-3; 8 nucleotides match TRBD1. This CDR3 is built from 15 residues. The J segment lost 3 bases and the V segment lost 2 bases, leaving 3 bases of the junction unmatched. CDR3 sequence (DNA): TGTGCCAGCAGTTTACAGGGGGCGCTTGGAAACACCATATATTTT. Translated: CASSLQGALGNTIYF.

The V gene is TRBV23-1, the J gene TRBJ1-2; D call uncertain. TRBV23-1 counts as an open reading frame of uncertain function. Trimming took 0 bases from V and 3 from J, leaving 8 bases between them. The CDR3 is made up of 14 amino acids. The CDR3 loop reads CASSQSGWHYGYTF. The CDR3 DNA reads TGCGCCAGCAGTCAATCGGGGTGGCACTATGGCTACACCTTC.

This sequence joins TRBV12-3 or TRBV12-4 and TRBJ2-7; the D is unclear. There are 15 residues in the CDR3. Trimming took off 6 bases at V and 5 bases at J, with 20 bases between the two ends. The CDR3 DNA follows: TGTGCCAGCAGCGATACACCGGATGGTAGGCACGAGCAGTACTTC. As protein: CASSDTPDGRHEQYF.

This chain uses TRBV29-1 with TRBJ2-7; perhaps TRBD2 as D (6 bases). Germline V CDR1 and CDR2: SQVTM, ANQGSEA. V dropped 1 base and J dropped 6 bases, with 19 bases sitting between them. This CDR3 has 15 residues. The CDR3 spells CSVEGDDRGGREQYF. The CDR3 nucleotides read TGCAGCGTTGAAGGAGACGATCGGGGAGGACGCGAGCAGTACTTC.

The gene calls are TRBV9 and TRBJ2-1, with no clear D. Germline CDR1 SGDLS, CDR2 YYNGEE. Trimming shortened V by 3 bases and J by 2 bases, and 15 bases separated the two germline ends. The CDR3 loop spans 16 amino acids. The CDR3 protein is CASSARDSWAYNEQFF. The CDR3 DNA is TGTGCCAGCAGCGCACGAGATTCCTGGGCCTACAATGAGCAGTTCTTC.

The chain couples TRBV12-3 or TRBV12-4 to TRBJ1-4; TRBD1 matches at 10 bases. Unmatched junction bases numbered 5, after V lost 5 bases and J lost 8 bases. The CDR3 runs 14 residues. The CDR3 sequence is CASSPDRGPEKLFF. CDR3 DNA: TGTGCCAGCAGTCCCGACAGGGGGCCCGAAAAACTGTTTTTT.

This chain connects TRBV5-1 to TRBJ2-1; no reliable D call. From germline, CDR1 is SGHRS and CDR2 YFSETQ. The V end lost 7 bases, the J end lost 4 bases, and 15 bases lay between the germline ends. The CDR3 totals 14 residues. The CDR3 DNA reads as TGCGCCAGCTTCGCGACGCCAGAATACAATGAGCAGTTCTTC. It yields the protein CASFATPEYNEQFF.

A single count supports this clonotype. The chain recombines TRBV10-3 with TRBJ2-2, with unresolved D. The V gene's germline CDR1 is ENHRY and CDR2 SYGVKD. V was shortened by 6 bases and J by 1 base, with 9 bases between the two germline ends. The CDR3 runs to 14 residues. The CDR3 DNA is TGTGCCATCAGCAGACCCGTGAACACCGGGGAGCTGTTTTTT. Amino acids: CAISRPVNTGELFF.

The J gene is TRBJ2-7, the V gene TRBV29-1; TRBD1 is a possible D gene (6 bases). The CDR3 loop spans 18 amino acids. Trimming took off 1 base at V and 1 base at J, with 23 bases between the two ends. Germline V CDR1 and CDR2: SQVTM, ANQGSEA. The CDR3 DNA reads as TGCAGCGTTGAAGGATATGGTAGCGTCCAGGGGCAATCCTACGAGCAGTACTTC. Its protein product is CSVEGYGSVQGQSYEQYF.

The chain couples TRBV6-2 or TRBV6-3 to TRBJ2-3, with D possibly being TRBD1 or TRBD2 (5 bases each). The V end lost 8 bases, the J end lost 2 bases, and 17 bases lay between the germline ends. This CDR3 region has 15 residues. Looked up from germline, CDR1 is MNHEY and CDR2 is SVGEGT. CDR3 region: CASGGTTIFTDTQYF. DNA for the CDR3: TGTGCCAGCGGGGGAACTACCATATTCACAGATACGCAGTATTTT.

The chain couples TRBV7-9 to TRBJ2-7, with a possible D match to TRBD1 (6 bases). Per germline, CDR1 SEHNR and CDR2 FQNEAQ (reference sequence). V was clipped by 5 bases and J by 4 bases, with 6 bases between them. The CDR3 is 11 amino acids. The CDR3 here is CASSGQYEQYF. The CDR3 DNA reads TGTGCCAGCAGCGGACAGTACGAGCAGTACTTC. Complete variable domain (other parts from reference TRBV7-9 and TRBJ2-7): DTGVSQNPRHKITKRGQNVTFRCDPISEHNRLYWYRQTLGQGPEFLTYFQNEAQLEKSRLLSDRFSAERPKGSFSTLEIQRTEQGDSAMYLCASSGQYEQYFGPGTRLTVT.

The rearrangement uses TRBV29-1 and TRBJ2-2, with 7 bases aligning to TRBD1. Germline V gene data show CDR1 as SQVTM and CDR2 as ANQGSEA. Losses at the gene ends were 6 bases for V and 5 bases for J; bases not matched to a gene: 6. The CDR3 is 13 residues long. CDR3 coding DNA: TGCAGCGTAGGGGGCGGTGAAACCGGGGAGCTGTTTTTT. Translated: CSVGGGETGELFF.

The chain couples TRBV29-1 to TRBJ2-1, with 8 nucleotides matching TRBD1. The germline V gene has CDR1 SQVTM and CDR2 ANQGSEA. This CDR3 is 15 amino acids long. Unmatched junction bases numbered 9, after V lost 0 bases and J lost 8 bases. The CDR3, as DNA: TGCAGCGTTGAAGATCTTTGGACAGGGACAGATGAGCAGTTCTTC. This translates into CSVEDLWTGTDEQFF.

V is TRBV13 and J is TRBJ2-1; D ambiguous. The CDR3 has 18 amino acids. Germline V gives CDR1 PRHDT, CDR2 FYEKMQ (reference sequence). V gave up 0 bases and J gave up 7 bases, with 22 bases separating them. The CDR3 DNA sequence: TGTGCCAGCAGCTTAGGCCTAGTGTACAGCTCCGGACGTAATGAGCAGTTCTTC. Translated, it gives CASSLGLVYSSGRNEQFF.

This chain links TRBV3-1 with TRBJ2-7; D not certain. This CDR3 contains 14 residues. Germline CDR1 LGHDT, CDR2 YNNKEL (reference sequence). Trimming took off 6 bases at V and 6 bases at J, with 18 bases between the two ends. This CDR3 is CASSSYGPRGEQYF. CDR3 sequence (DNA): TGTGCCAGCAGTAGTTATGGCCCTCGCGGCGAGCAGTACTTC.

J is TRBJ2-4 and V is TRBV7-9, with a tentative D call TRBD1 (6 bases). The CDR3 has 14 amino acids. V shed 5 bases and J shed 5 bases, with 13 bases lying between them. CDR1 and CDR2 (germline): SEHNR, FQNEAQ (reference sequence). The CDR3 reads CASSPRDIENIQYF. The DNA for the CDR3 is TGTGCCAGCAGCCCGAGGGACATCGAAAACATTCAGTACTTC. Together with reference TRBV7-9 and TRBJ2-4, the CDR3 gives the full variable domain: DTGVSQNPRHKITKRGQNVTFRCDPISEHNRLYWYRQTLGQGPEFLTYFQNEAQLEKSRLLSDRFSAERPKGSFSTLEIQRTEQGDSAMYLCASSPRDIENIQYFGAGTRLSVL.

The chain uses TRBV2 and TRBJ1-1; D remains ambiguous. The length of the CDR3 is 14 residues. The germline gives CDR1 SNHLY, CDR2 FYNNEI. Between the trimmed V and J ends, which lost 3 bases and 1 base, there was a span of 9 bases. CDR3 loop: CASSEPEKNTEAFF. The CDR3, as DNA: TGTGCCAGCAGTGAGCCGGAGAAGAACACTGAAGCTTTCTTT.

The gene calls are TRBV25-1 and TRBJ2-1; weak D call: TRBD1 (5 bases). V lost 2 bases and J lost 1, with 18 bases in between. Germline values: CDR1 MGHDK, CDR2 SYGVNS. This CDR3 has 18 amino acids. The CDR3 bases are TGTGCCAGCAGTGAACCCTCTCTCCAGGGTAGGTCCTACAATGAGCAGTTCTTC. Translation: CASSEPSLQGRSYNEQFF.

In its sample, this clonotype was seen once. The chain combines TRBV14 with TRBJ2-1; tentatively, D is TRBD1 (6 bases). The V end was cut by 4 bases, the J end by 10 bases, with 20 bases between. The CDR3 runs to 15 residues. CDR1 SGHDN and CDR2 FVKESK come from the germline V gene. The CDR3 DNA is TGTGCCAGCAGCCCTCGACAGGATTACTATCGGGAGCAGTTCTTC. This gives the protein CASSPRQDYYREQFF. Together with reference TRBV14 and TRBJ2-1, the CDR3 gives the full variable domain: EAGVTQFPSHSVIEKGQTVTLRCDPISGHDNLYWYRRVMGKEIKFLLHFVKESKQDESGMPNNRFLAERTGGTYSTLKVQPAELEDSGVYFCASSPRQDYYREQFFGPGTRLTVL.

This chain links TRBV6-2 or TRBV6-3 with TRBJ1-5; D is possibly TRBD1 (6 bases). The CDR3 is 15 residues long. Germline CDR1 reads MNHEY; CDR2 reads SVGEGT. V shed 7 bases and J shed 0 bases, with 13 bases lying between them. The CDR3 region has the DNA TGTGCCAGCACGGGCACGGGGGCTAGCAATCAGCCCCAGCATTTT. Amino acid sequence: CASTGTGASNQPQHF.

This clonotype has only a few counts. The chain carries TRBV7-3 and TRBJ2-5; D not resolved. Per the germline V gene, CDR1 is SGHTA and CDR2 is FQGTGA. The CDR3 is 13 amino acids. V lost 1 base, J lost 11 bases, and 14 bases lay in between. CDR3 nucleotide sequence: TGTGCCAGCAGCTTAATGGCAGAAGGCTATCAGTACTTC. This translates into CASSLMAEGYQYF.

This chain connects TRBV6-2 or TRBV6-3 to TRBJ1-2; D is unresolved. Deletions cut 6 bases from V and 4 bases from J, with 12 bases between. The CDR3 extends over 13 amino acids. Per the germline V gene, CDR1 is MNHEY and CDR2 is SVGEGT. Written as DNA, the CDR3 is TGTGCCAGCAGCACCGGGCCGAGCTATGGCTACACCTTC. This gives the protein CASSTGPSYGYTF.

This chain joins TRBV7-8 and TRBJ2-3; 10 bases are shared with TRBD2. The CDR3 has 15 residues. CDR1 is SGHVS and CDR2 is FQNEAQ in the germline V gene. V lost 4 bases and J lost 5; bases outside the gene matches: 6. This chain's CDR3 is CASSYSGGAGDTQYF. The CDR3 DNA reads TGTGCCAGCAGCTACAGCGGGGGGGCCGGAGATACGCAGTATTTT.

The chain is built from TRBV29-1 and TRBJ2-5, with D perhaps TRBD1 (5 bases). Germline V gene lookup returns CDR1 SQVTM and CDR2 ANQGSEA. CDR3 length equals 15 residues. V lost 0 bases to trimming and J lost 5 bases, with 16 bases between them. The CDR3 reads CSVEDGARVGETQYF. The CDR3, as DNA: TGCAGCGTTGAAGACGGCGCCAGGGTGGGTGAGACCCAGTACTTC.

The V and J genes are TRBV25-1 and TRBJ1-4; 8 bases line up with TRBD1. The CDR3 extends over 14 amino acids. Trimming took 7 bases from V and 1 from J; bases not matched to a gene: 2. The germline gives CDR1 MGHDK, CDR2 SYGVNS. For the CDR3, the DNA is TGTGCCAGCAACAGGGGGGAAACTAATGAAAAACTGTTTTTT. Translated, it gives CASNRGETNEKLFF.

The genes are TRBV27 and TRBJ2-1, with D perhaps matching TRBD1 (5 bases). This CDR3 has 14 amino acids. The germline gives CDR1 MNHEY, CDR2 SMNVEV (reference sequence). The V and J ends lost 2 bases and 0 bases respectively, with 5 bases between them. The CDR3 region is CASSLQGSYNEQFF. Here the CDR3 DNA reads TGTGCCAGCAGTTTACAGGGCTCCTACAATGAGCAGTTCTTC.

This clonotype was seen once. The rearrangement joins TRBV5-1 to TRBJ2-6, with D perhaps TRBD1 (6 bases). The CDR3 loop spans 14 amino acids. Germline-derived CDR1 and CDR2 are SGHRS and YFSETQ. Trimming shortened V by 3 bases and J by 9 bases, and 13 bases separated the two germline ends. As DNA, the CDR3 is TGCGCCAGCAGCTGGACAGTCTGGAACAACGTCCTGACTTTC. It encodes CASSWTVWNNVLTF.

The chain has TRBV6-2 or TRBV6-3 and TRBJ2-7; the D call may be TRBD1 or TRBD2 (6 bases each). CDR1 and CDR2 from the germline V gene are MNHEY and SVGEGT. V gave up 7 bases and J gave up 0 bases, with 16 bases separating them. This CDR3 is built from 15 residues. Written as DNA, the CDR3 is TGTGCCAGCACGTCTGGGGGGCGCAGCTCCTACGAGCAGTACTTC. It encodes CASTSGGRSSYEQYF.